This TCR beta chain was profiled in a study of blood T cell repertoires in COVID-19. Across the whole study: The United States, Italy and Spain were the sources of the acute and convalescent COVID-19 samples.

Between the trimmed V and J ends, which lost 4 bases and 7 bases, there was a span of 5 bases. Germline V CDR1 and CDR2: SGHTA, FQGTGA. The CDR3 has 12 amino acids. Study processing details: Reference gene primer amplification gave estimated nucleated cell counts. The table came from immunoSEQ multiplex PCR; TCRdb's copy has only in-frame clones and leaves some out. The D gene and trimming were derived from the DNA, and the V and J assignments and clone size from that table. Of 220,000 or so clones in the sample, approximately 78% were seen once. Seattle patient enrollment occurred during active infection, with longitudinal follow-up thereafter.

The chain has TRBV7-3 and TRBJ1-6; D not resolved. Sequenced input: peripheral blood. The receptor's source is a woman of 80 years or more with COVID-19, enrolled during active disease. The CDR3 DNA is TGTGCCAGCAGCTCACAAAATTCACCCCTCCACTTT. Amino acid sequence: CASSSQNSPLHF.